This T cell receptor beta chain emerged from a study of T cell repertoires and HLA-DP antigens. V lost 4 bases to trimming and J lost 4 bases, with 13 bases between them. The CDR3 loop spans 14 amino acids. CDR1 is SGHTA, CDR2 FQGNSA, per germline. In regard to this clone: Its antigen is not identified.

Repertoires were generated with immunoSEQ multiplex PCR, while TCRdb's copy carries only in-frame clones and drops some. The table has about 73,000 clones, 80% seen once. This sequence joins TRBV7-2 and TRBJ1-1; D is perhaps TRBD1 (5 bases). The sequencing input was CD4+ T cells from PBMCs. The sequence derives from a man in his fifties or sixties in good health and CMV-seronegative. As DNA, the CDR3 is TGTGCCAGCAGCTCAAGAGGGGTTGGCACTGAAGCTTTCTTT. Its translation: CASSSRGVGTEAFF.